A single sample gave rise to the 17 T cell receptor beta chains below, sequenced in a study of graft-versus-host responses after intestinal transplantation. The repertoire was sequenced with immunoSEQ multiplex PCR; TCRdb's copy has only in-frame clones and lacks some. The sample contains approximately 97,000 clones, 91% of which appear only once. These receptors lack a known antigen. The source material was unstimulated CD4+ T cells sorted from spleen or lymph node cells, sampled before transplant. These receptor sequences come from a human donor who was the organ donor for an intestinal transplant.

J is TRBJ2-7 and V is TRBV14, with D possibly TRBD2 on 5 matching bases. The CDR3 sequence is 13 residues long. Germline CDR1 and CDR2: SGHDN and FVKESK. V lost 4 bases and J lost 3, with 10 bases in between. The CDR3 is CASSLAGNYEQYF. DNA of the CDR3: TGTGCCAGCAGCCTGGCCGGGAACTACGAGCAGTACTTC.

This clone was picked up one time. V and J are TRBV5-6 and TRBJ1-6; TRBD1 might be the D (6 bases). The CDR3 is made up of 17 amino acids. The ends were cut back, 2 bases at V and 10 bases at J, with 22 bases in the middle. The germline V gene has CDR1 SGHDT and CDR2 YYEEEE. CDR3 sequence: CASSFVQGRGIRSPLHF. The CDR3 DNA sequence: TGTGCCAGCAGCTTCGTACAGGGAAGGGGAATTCGGTCACCCCTCCACTTT.

This clone has only one observation. This chain uses TRBV7-6 with TRBJ2-7; D unresolved. Trimming cost V 6 bases and J 2 bases, with 11 bases left between them. Per the germline V gene, CDR1 is SGHVS and CDR2 is FNYEAQ. CDR3 length: 13 residues. The DNA of the CDR3 is TGTGCCAGCAGGCCCGCGGTAACCTACGAGCAGTACTTC. Translated, it gives CASRPAVTYEQYF.

The CDR3 bases are TGTGCCAGCAGCCAAGACGGAGCGACTAGCGGGGGGGCAAACTACAATGAGCAGTTCTTC. Its translation: CASSQDGATSGGANYNEQFF. The J gene is TRBJ2-1, the V gene TRBV4-2; the match to TRBD2 covers 14 bases. The CDR3 runs to 20 residues. After removal of 0 bases from V and 3 bases from J, the junction contained 10 bases not matched to a gene. Germline CDR1 LGHNA, CDR2 YNFKEQ.

The CDR3 DNA sequence: TGTGCCATCAGTGGCGATGGTGGAGCGGGGGGAAGCTCCTACGAGCAGTACTTC. This sequence encodes CAISGDGGAGGSSYEQYF. This chain connects TRBV10-3 to TRBJ2-7, with TRBD2 matching over 9 bases. CDR3 length: 18 amino acids. The V gene end was trimmed by 4 bases and the J gene end by 0 bases; junction bases not matched to a gene: 13. Germline V gene lookup returns CDR1 ENHRY and CDR2 SYGVKD.

This chain joins TRBV7-9 and TRBJ2-2; TRBD2 aligns across 8 bases. Trimming cost V 5 bases and J 4 bases; bases outside gene matches: 9. CDR3 length: 16 amino acids. Germline-derived CDR1 and CDR2 are SEHNR and FQNEAQ (reference sequence). The CDR3 coding sequence is TGTGCCAGCAGCGTCAGACTAGCGACGAGCACCGGGGAGCTGTTTTTT. Its translation is CASSVRLATSTGELFF. The whole variable domain, filled in from reference TRBV7-9 and TRBJ2-2, reads DTGVSQNPRHKITKRGQNVTFRCDPISEHNRLYWYRQTLGQGPEFLTYFQNEAQLEKSRLLSDRFSAERPKGSFSTLEIQRTEQGDSAMYLCASSVRLATSTGELFFGEGSRLTVL.

CDR3 sequence reads: CARLTGTKKNEQFF. The CDR3 region has the DNA TGTGCCCGCCTAACCGGGACAAAGAAAAATGAGCAGTTCTTC. The chain has TRBV30 and TRBJ2-1; D perhaps matches TRBD1 (6 bases). This CDR3 spans 14 amino acids. The germline V and J ends were trimmed by 8 bases and 7 bases, with 21 bases remaining between them. Germline CDR1 GTSNPN, CDR2 SVGIG (reference sequence). The variable domain in full, completed from reference TRBV30 and TRBJ2-1, reads SQTIHQWPATLVQPVGSPLSLECTVEGTSNPNLYWYRQAAGRGLQLLFYSVGIGQISSEVPQNLSASRPQDRQFILSSKKLLLSDSGFYLCARLTGTKKNEQFFGPGTRLTVL.

The DNA for the CDR3 is TGTGCCAGCAGTTTTAAGGGGGGGCGGAGGCAAGCTTTCTTT. It yields the protein CASSFKGGRRQAFF. V gene TRBV28 combines with J gene TRBJ1-1; perhaps TRBD1 as D (6 bases). V lost 3 bases, J lost 9 bases, and 17 bases lay in between. CDR1 and CDR2 (germline): MDHEN, SYDVKM. This CDR3 contains 14 residues.

The V call is TRBV11-3, the J call TRBJ2-3; D gene unclear. The germline gives CDR1 SGHNT, CDR2 YENEEA. Between the trimmed V and J ends, which lost 3 bases and 2 bases, there was a span of 15 bases. The CDR3 loop spans 16 amino acids. In DNA form, the CDR3 reads TGTGCCAGCAGCTTCATCCGGAGACCTAACACAGATACGCAGTATTTT. Translation: CASSFIRRPNTDTQYF.

The rearrangement uses TRBV11-3 and TRBJ1-2, with 8 positions matching TRBD1. The germline gives CDR1 SGHNT, CDR2 YENEEA. The J segment lost 5 bases and the V segment lost 5 bases, leaving 10 bases of the junction unmatched. The CDR3 spans 15 residues. The CDR3 DNA reads TGTGCCAGCAGCCCCCCGGGACAGGATGTATATGGCTACACCTTC. Amino acids: CASSPPGQDVYGYTF.

V is TRBV6-5 and J is TRBJ1-4, with a tentative D call TRBD1 (6 bases). CDR3 length: 12 residues. V lost 8 bases to trimming and J lost 5 bases, with 9 bases between them. CDR1 MNHEY and CDR2 SVGAGI come from the germline V gene. Here the CDR3 reads CASSGQNEKLFF. As DNA, the CDR3 is TGTGCCAGCTCCGGACAGAATGAAAAACTGTTTTTT.

The chain has TRBV4-2 and TRBJ2-7, with 8 bases aligning to TRBD1. Losses at the gene ends were 0 bases for V and 4 bases for J; bases not matched to a gene: 2. Germline CDR1 LGHNA, CDR2 YNFKEQ. The CDR3 extends over 14 amino acids. CDR3 sequence reads: CASSQEDRAYEQYF. As DNA, the CDR3 is TGTGCCAGCAGCCAAGAGGACAGGGCTTACGAGCAGTACTTC.

This clone was picked up one time. The gene calls are TRBV4-1 and TRBJ1-1; the D gene is possibly TRBD1 (6 bases). This CDR3 is 16 amino acids long. Germline CDR1 and CDR2: MGHRA and YSYEKL. Trimming pared 0 bases from V and 1 base from J, leaving 12 bases between. In DNA form, the CDR3 reads TGCGCCAGCAGCCAAGATCTCAGGGGTTGGAACACTGAAGCTTTCTTT. This sequence encodes CASSQDLRGWNTEAFF.

The chain employs TRBV6-6 and TRBJ1-3, with TRBD1 identical over 7 bases. After removal of 11 bases from V and 2 bases from J, the junction contained 6 bases not matched to a gene. The CDR3 is made up of 13 amino acids. CDR1 is MNHNY, CDR2 SVGAGI, per germline (reference sequence). This CDR3 reads CAAGQPAGNTIYF. CDR3 nucleotides: TGTGCCGCGGGACAGCCAGCTGGAAACACCATATATTTT.

The chain recombines TRBV11-2 with TRBJ1-1; TRBD1 matches 9 bases. Germline lookup yields CDR1 SGHAT and CDR2 FQNNGV. Trimming at V came to 4 bases and at J to 4 bases, leaving 10 bases not matched to a gene. The CDR3 sequence is 16 residues long. In nucleotides, the CDR3 is TGTGCCAGCAGCTCTACCCGGGGACAGGGTAGCACTGAAGCTTTCTTT. Residues: CASSSTRGQGSTEAFF. Complete variable domain (other parts from reference TRBV11-2 and TRBJ1-1): EAGVAQSPRYKIIEKRQSVAFWCNPISGHATLYWYQQILGQGPKLLIQFQNNGVVDDSQLPKDRFSAERLKGVDSTLKIQPAKLEDSAVYLCASSSTRGQGSTEAFFGQGTRLTVV.

This chain joins TRBV5-1 and TRBJ2-4; 10 bases are shared with TRBD1. From germline, CDR1 is SGHRS and CDR2 YFSETQ. This CDR3 comprises 19 residues. The trim removed 2 bases at V and 0 bases at J, leaving 11 bases unmatched. DNA of the CDR3: TGCGCCAGCAGCTTCACCGGGACAGGGGCCTCCCTAGCCAAAAACATTCAGTACTTC. It is translated as CASSFTGTGASLAKNIQYF.

The rearrangement joins TRBV19 to TRBJ1-6; D is unresolved. The CDR3 extends over 15 amino acids. Looked up from germline, CDR1 is LNHDA and CDR2 is SQIVND (reference sequence). Trimming pared 0 bases from V and 7 bases from J, leaving 10 bases between. The CDR3 DNA sequence: TGTGCCAGTAGTATAGATGGCGGGCAAAATTCACCCCTCCACTTT. As protein: CASSIDGGQNSPLHF.